One and the same sample provided the 16 T cell receptor beta chains below, sequenced in a study of blood T cell repertoires in COVID-19. Method: immunoSEQ multiplex PCR; TCRdb's copy keeps in-frame clones and lacks some. The sample includes under 300,000 clones, approximately 80% of them seen just once. Sequenced material: peripheral blood. These receptor sequences come from a man younger than 45 who had recovered from COVID-19.

CDR3 loop: CASSVGGSGGANEQFF. DNA for the CDR3: TGTGCCAGCAGCGTAGGGGGTAGCGGGGGCGCCAATGAGCAGTTCTTC. This sequence joins TRBV9 and TRBJ2-1, with 9 bases that match TRBD2. Germline V gene lookup returns CDR1 SGDLS and CDR2 YYNGEE. This CDR3 has 16 residues. Trimming cost V 0 bases and J 6 bases; bases outside gene matches: 7. The whole variable domain, remainder taken from reference TRBV9 and TRBJ2-1, is DSGVTQTPKHLITATGQRVTLRCSPRSGDLSVYWYQQSLDQGLQFLIQYYNGEERAKGNILERFSAQQFPDLHSELNLSSLELGDSALYFCASSVGGSGGANEQFFGPGTRLTVL.

This clone has just a few counts. The same CDR3 is also encoded by other DNA sequences in this sample. The chain joins TRBV6-5 to TRBJ1-1; TRBD1 might be the D (5 bases). The CDR3 spans 13 residues. Trimming removed 2 bases at V and 4 bases at J, with 8 bases between. CDR1 and CDR2 from the germline V gene are MNHEY and SVGAGI. This chain's CDR3 is CASSYGQGTEAFF. DNA for the CDR3: TGTGCCAGCAGTTACGGGCAGGGCACTGAAGCTTTCTTT.

V is TRBV28 and J is TRBJ2-3; a weak D match, TRBD2 (5 bases). CDR3 length: 17 residues. Per the germline V gene, CDR1 is MDHEN and CDR2 is SYDVKM. V lost 4 bases and J lost 4, with 21 bases in between. The CDR3 region is CASSSPHSPGVPDTQYF. In DNA form, the CDR3 reads TGTGCCAGCAGTTCACCCCACAGCCCCGGGGTCCCAGATACGCAGTATTTT.

V and J are TRBV4-1 and TRBJ1-1, with no clear D. Germline loops: CDR1 MGHRA, CDR2 YSYEKL. The CDR3 loop spans 14 amino acids. V lost 0 bases and J 1 base, leaving 6 bases between the germline ends. CDR3 sequence reads: CASSQEGRNTEAFF. The CDR3 nucleotides read TGCGCCAGCAGCCAAGAAGGGAGGAACACTGAAGCTTTCTTT.

The rearrangement joins TRBV7-8 to TRBJ1-2, with no clear D. Trimming cost V 5 bases and J 1 base, with 14 bases left between them. The CDR3 length is 15 residues. CDR1 and CDR2 from the germline V gene are SGHVS and FQNEAQ. CDR3 amino acids: CASSTSTRSNYGYTF. CDR3 bases: TGTGCCAGCAGCACATCGACACGAAGTAACTATGGCTACACCTTC.

This clone appeared a few times. The V and J genes are TRBV19 and TRBJ1-1, with D possibly being TRBD1 (5 bases). The CDR3 sequence is 16 residues long. V lost 2 bases to trimming and J lost 1 base, with 14 bases between them. In germline, CDR1 is LNHDA, CDR2 SQIVND (reference sequence). CDR3 loop: CASSIWGEAANTEAFF. The CDR3 coding sequence is TGTGCCAGTAGTATATGGGGCGAGGCGGCGAACACTGAAGCTTTCTTT.

The V call is TRBV18, the J call TRBJ2-7; 8 bases agree with TRBD1. CDR1 and CDR2 (germline): KGHSH, LQKENI. This CDR3 has 14 residues. Losses at the gene ends were 6 bases for V and 6 bases for J; bases not matched to a gene: 10. CDR3 loop: CASSAGQVAGEQYF. CDR3 DNA sequence: TGTGCCAGCTCGGCGGGACAGGTTGCGGGCGAGCAGTACTTC.

V and J are TRBV5-1 and TRBJ2-7; D is unresolved. Germline CDR1 and CDR2: SGHRS and YFSETQ. Trimming removed 4 bases at V and 5 bases at J, with 13 bases between. The CDR3 covers 13 residues. This CDR3 is CASSPPRQDEQYF. In DNA, the CDR3 is TGCGCCAGCAGCCCTCCCCGGCAGGACGAGCAGTACTTC.

This chain joins TRBV29-1 and TRBJ2-2; 7 bases match TRBD1. Germline CDR1 SQVTM, CDR2 ANQGSEA. J gave up 0 bases and V 6 bases, and 4 bases lay outside the gene matches. The CDR3 covers 14 residues. The CDR3 reads CSVGTGANTGELFF. CDR3 nucleotides: TGCAGCGTGGGTACAGGGGCGAACACCGGGGAGCTGTTTTTT.

This chain joins TRBV9 and TRBJ2-1, with 8 bases aligning to TRBD2. The CDR3 totals 15 residues. V gave up 4 bases and J gave up 7 bases; unmatched junction bases: 10. Germline V gene data show CDR1 as SGDLS and CDR2 as YYNGEE. CDR3 sequence reads: CASSLPGLGGNEQFF. The CDR3 DNA sequence: TGTGCCAGCAGCCTACCGGGACTAGGCGGTAATGAGCAGTTCTTC.

The V gene is TRBV5-1, the J gene TRBJ2-7, with 7 bases matching TRBD1. Trimming removed 2 bases from V and 3 bases from J; junction bases left unmatched: 5. There are 14 residues in the CDR3. Germline CDR1 reads SGHRS; CDR2 reads YFSETQ. CDR3 sequence reads: CASSFLTGDYEQYF. CDR3 nucleotides: TGCGCCAGCAGCTTCCTAACAGGGGACTACGAGCAGTACTTC.

The gene calls are TRBV9 and TRBJ2-3; 11 bases fit TRBD2. From germline, CDR1 is SGDLS and CDR2 YYNGEE. The length of the CDR3 is 15 residues. V lost 4 bases and J lost 2; bases outside the gene matches: 3. CDR3 protein: CASSFSGGDTDTQYF. The CDR3 DNA is TGTGCCAGCAGCTTTAGCGGGGGGGACACAGATACGCAGTATTTT.

This sequence joins TRBV7-9 and TRBJ2-3, with TRBD1 identical over 7 bases. From germline, CDR1 is SEHNR and CDR2 FQNEAQ (reference sequence). With 3 bases clipped from V and 1 base from J, the junction kept 16 bases outside the gene matches. This CDR3 has 19 residues. As DNA, the CDR3 is TGTGCCAGCAGCTTTCGTCGGGACAGTTTCATATCGGGCACAGATACGCAGTATTTT. Translated: CASSFRRDSFISGTDTQYF.

This clone appeared once. The V and J genes are TRBV5-4 and TRBJ1-1; no definite D call. The CDR3 spans 15 residues. Germline V gene lookup returns CDR1 SGHNT and CDR2 YYREEE (reference sequence). V was shortened by 3 bases and J by 2 bases, with 14 bases between the two germline ends. The CDR3 DNA reads TGTGCCAGCAGCTCATTGACTGAAGCAAACACTGAAGCTTTCTTT. Amino acids: CASSSLTEANTEAFF. The variable domain in full, with the rest retrieved from reference TRBV5-4 and TRBJ1-1, is ETGVTQSPTHLIKTRGQQVTLRCSSQSGHNTVSWYQQALGQGPQFIFQYYREEENGRGNFPPRFSGLQFPNYSSELNVNALELDDSALYLCASSSLTEANTEAFFGQGTRLTVV.

CDR3 in DNA: TGTGCCAGCAGCAGAACGACAGGGCCCATTTTTAACTATGGCTACACCTTC. Its protein product is CASSRTTGPIFNYGYTF. V usage is TRBV9 and J usage is TRBJ1-2; 7 bases match TRBD1. The germline gives CDR1 SGDLS, CDR2 YYNGEE. V was pared by 4 bases and J by 1 base, with 13 bases of the junction left unmatched. The CDR3 spans 17 residues. Full variable domain (remainder filled in from reference TRBV9 and TRBJ1-2): DSGVTQTPKHLITATGQRVTLRCSPRSGDLSVYWYQQSLDQGLQFLIQYYNGEERAKGNILERFSAQQFPDLHSELNLSSLELGDSALYFCASSRTTGPIFNYGYTFGSGTRLTVV.

This rearrangement joins TRBV5-1 to TRBJ2-1; 7 nucleotides match TRBD1. V was clipped by 6 bases and J by 10 bases; unmatched bases: 16. This CDR3 has 15 residues. Germline CDR1 and CDR2: SGHRS and YFSETQ. CDR3 coding DNA: TGCGCCAGCATGAAGGACAGGCCCTCACCGCCGGAGCAGTTCTTC. This encodes CASMKDRPSPPEQFF.